A selection of T cell receptor beta chains follows, all from one sample in a study of T cell responses to AZD1222 COVID-19 vaccine. Profiled with immunoSEQ multiplex PCR; TCRdb holds only in-frame clones, not every one. The table has 55,000 to 80,000 clones, approximately 80% seen once; the top ten hold more than 13%. The source was peripheral blood, collected on day 0 of AZD1222 vaccination. The receptors shown here come from an adult in good health. The CDR3 runs from the conserved cysteine through the conserved F or W. The D gene is left open where the match is weak. Clone size is stated in some rows and not others, as once, few, many or a class when expanded.

CDR3 DNA: TGTGCCTGGAGTGTTGGAGGGGGCGGTTCACCCCTCCACTTT
CDR3 protein: CAWSVGGGGSPLHF
D gene: TRBD1
J gene: TRBJ1-6
V gene: TRBV30
CDR3 length: 14
clone size: .

CDR3 DNA: TGCGCCAGCAGCCAGAGGGGACAGGGGGATCTTGAAGCTTTCTTT
CDR3 protein: CASSQRGQGDLEAFF
D gene: TRBD1
J gene: TRBJ1-1
V gene: TRBV4-1
CDR3 length: 15
clone size: once

CDR3 DNA: TGTGCTAGTGCCCCGGACAGGGGCGAGCAGTACTTC
CDR3 protein: CASAPDRGEQYF
D gene: TRBD1
J gene: TRBJ2-7
V gene: TRBV12-5
CDR3 length: 12
clone size: .

CDR3 DNA: TGTGCCAGTAGTATTTCCAGCGGGGGGGAGACCCAGTACTTC
CDR3 protein: CASSISSGGETQYF
D gene: TRBD2
J gene: TRBJ2-5
V gene: TRBV19
CDR3 length: 14
clone size: .

CDR3 DNA: TGTGCCAGCAGCCCAACAGGGCTCTCTGGAAACACCATATATTTT
CDR3 protein: CASSPTGLSGNTIYF
D gene: .
J gene: TRBJ1-3
V gene: TRBV3-1/TRBV3-2
CDR3 length: 15
clone size: .

CDR3 DNA: TGTGCCAGCAGTTCTACAGGGGGGGTCTATAGTGAGCAGTACTTC
CDR3 protein: CASSSTGGVYSEQYF
D gene: .
J gene: TRBJ2-7
V gene: TRBV2
CDR3 length: 15
clone size: .

CDR3 DNA: TGTGCCAGCAGTTTATCCGGGGAGCTGTTTTTT
CDR3 protein: CASSLSGELFF
D gene: .
J gene: TRBJ2-2
V gene: TRBV28
CDR3 length: 11
clone size: .

CDR3 DNA: TGTGCCAGTAGTATCGGCGGGGGGAAGGGCAATCAGCCCCAGCATTTT
CDR3 protein: CASSIGGGKGNQPQHF
D gene: .
J gene: TRBJ1-5
V gene: TRBV19
CDR3 length: 16
clone size: once

CDR3 DNA: TGTGCCAGCAGCCGACTAGCGGGGGAGGATGAGCAGTTCTTC
CDR3 protein: CASSRLAGEDEQFF
D gene: TRBD2
J gene: TRBJ2-1
V gene: TRBV2
CDR3 length: 14
clone size: .

CDR3 DNA: TGTGCCAGCGAAGGTTTGATAGATGAGCAGTTCTTC
CDR3 protein: CASEGLIDEQFF
D gene: .
J gene: TRBJ2-1
V gene: TRBV2
CDR3 length: 12
clone size: .

CDR3 DNA: TGCGCCAGCAGCGTTGGACAGTTTATCACAGATACGCAGTATTTT
CDR3 protein: CASSVGQFITDTQYF
D gene: .
J gene: TRBJ2-3
V gene: TRBV10-1
CDR3 length: 15
clone size: few

CDR3 DNA: TGTGCCAGCAGCTTAGGGGACAGGGGGATCTACGGCTACACCTTC
CDR3 protein: CASSLGDRGIYGYTF
D gene: TRBD1
J gene: TRBJ1-2
V gene: TRBV7-2
CDR3 length: 15
clone size: .

CDR3 DNA: TGTGCCAGCAGTTACTCGCCACAGGGACGGGAGCAGTACTTC
CDR3 protein: CASSYSPQGREQYF
D gene: .
J gene: TRBJ2-7
V gene: TRBV6-5
CDR3 length: 14
clone size: .

CDR3 DNA: TGTGCCAGCTCACCCGGGACAGAATCTAACTATGGCTACACCTTC
CDR3 protein: CASSPGTESNYGYTF
D gene: TRBD1
J gene: TRBJ1-2
V gene: TRBV18
CDR3 length: 15
clone size: .

CDR3 DNA: TGTGCCAGCAGCTTAGCCCCTGAAGCTTTCTTT
CDR3 protein: CASSLAPEAFF
D gene: .
J gene: TRBJ1-1
V gene: TRBV11-2
CDR3 length: 11
clone size: .

CDR3 DNA: TGCGCCAGCAGCTTCACAGGGGGCCGGGACACCGGGGAGCTGTTTTTT
CDR3 protein: CASSFTGGRDTGELFF
D gene: TRBD1
J gene: TRBJ2-2
V gene: TRBV5-1
CDR3 length: 16
clone size: .

CDR3 DNA: TGTGCCAGCAGCGTAGATTTAGGGGCCGGGGAGCAGTTCTTC
CDR3 protein: CASSVDLGAGEQFF
D gene: .
J gene: TRBJ2-1
V gene: TRBV9
CDR3 length: 14
clone size: .

CDR3 DNA: TGCGCCAGCAGTAGCCGGGATGCCCCGGGGGAGCAGTACTTC
CDR3 protein: CASSSRDAPGEQYF
D gene: .
J gene: TRBJ2-7
V gene: TRBV5-1
CDR3 length: 14
clone size: .

CDR3 DNA: TGTGCCTGGGCTACCGGACGCGGAAACACCATATATTTT
CDR3 protein: CAWATGRGNTIYF
D gene: .
J gene: TRBJ1-3
V gene: TRBV30
CDR3 length: 13
clone size: .

CDR3 DNA: TGTGCCAGCAGACCCCTTTTCCGCGGCTCCTACGAGCAGTACTTC
CDR3 protein: CASRPLFRGSYEQYF
D gene: .
J gene: TRBJ2-7
V gene: TRBV27
CDR3 length: 15
clone size: .

CDR3 DNA: TGTGCCAGCTGGCCGGGGGCGGTGGGCACTGAAGCTTTCTTT
CDR3 protein: CASWPGAVGTEAFF
D gene: .
J gene: TRBJ1-1
V gene: TRBV16
CDR3 length: 14
clone size: .

CDR3 DNA: TGTGCCAGCAGCGTCTCTCAGGGGTCTGCTTTCTACGAGCAGTACTTC
CDR3 protein: CASSVSQGSAFYEQYF
D gene: .
J gene: TRBJ2-7
V gene: TRBV9
CDR3 length: 16
clone size: .

CDR3 DNA: TGTGCCAGCAGTTCCCGAGGACGGAGCAATCAGCCCCAGCATTTT
CDR3 protein: CASSSRGRSNQPQHF
D gene: .
J gene: TRBJ1-5
V gene: TRBV28
CDR3 length: 15
clone size: few

CDR3 DNA: TGTGCCAGTAGTCTCGGGGACAGGGGCTACGAGCAGTACTTC
CDR3 protein: CASSLGDRGYEQYF
D gene: TRBD1
J gene: TRBJ2-7
V gene: TRBV19
CDR3 length: 14
clone size: once

CDR3 DNA: TGTGCCAGCAGCTTAGGGGGAGGAATAATCTACGAGCAGTACTTC
CDR3 protein: CASSLGGGIIYEQYF
D gene: .
J gene: TRBJ2-7
V gene: TRBV7-2
CDR3 length: 15
clone size: .

CDR3 DNA: TGTGCCAGCAGCTCGACAGGGTACTCTGAAGCTTTCTTT
CDR3 protein: CASSSTGYSEAFF
D gene: TRBD1
J gene: TRBJ1-1
V gene: TRBV7-2
CDR3 length: 13
clone size: many

CDR3 DNA: TGTGCCAGTAGTATTTCTGTGGATACGCAGTATTTT
CDR3 protein: CASSISVDTQYF
D gene: .
J gene: TRBJ2-3
V gene: TRBV19
CDR3 length: 12
clone size: .

CDR3 DNA: TGTGCCAGCAGCTTAGATGCGGCCGCGGGGGAAGGCGCTGAAGCTTTCTTT
CDR3 protein: CASSLDAAAGEGAEAFF
D gene: .
J gene: TRBJ1-1
V gene: TRBV11-2
CDR3 length: 17
clone size: .

CDR3 DNA: TGCAGCCCTACAAGGCAGGGGGACACTGAAGCTTTCTTT
CDR3 protein: CSPTRQGDTEAFF
D gene: TRBD1
J gene: TRBJ1-1
V gene: TRBV29-1
CDR3 length: 13
clone size: .

CDR3 DNA: TGTGCCAGCAACCCAAGGACTAGCGGGGTAAAGGGTACGCAGTATTTT
CDR3 protein: CASNPRTSGVKGTQYF
D gene: TRBD2
J gene: TRBJ2-3
V gene: TRBV5-5
CDR3 length: 16
clone size: .

CDR3 DNA: TGTGCCAGCAGTTACCCGGAGACAGGGGGCTATGAGCAGTTCTTC
CDR3 protein: CASSYPETGGYEQFF
D gene: TRBD1
J gene: TRBJ2-1
V gene: TRBV6-2/TRBV6-3
CDR3 length: 15
clone size: few

CDR3 DNA: TGTGCCAGCAGCTTAGGAGGGGGAGGACTCCGGGGCTACACCTTC
CDR3 protein: CASSLGGGGLRGYTF
D gene: .
J gene: TRBJ1-2
V gene: TRBV13
CDR3 length: 15
clone size: .

CDR3 DNA: TGCGCCAGCAGCGGGGGACAGGAGACTAATTCACCCCTCCACTTT
CDR3 protein: CASSGGQETNSPLHF
D gene: TRBD1
J gene: TRBJ1-6
V gene: TRBV5-1
CDR3 length: 15
clone size: once

CDR3 DNA: TGTGCCACCCGAGTCGGGGGTAGGAGCACTGAAGCTTTCTTT
CDR3 protein: CATRVGGRSTEAFF
D gene: .
J gene: TRBJ1-1
V gene: TRBV19
CDR3 length: 14
clone size: few

CDR3 DNA: TGTGCCAGCTCACCACCGCAGGGAGTCTCCTATGGCTACACCTTC
CDR3 protein: CASSPPQGVSYGYTF
D gene: .
J gene: TRBJ1-2
V gene: TRBV18
CDR3 length: 15
clone size: .

CDR3 DNA: TGTGCCAGCAGTTACGGCGGGTTGAGCACTGAAGCTTTCTTT
CDR3 protein: CASSYGGLSTEAFF
D gene: .
J gene: TRBJ1-1
V gene: TRBV6-2/TRBV6-3
CDR3 length: 14
clone size: .

CDR3 DNA: TGTGCCAGCAGCCCGGACAGCCGCACTGAAGCTTTCTTT
CDR3 protein: CASSPDSRTEAFF
D gene: .
J gene: TRBJ1-1
V gene: TRBV12-3/TRBV12-4
CDR3 length: 13
clone size: .

CDR3 DNA: TGCGCCAGCAGCTTGGGTCAGAACAGTGAAGCTTTCTTT
CDR3 protein: CASSLGQNSEAFF
D gene: .
J gene: TRBJ1-1
V gene: TRBV5-1
CDR3 length: 13
clone size: .

CDR3 DNA: TGCAGCGTTGTAGGGGGGAACACTGAAGCTTTCTTT
CDR3 protein: CSVVGGNTEAFF
D gene: .
J gene: TRBJ1-1
V gene: TRBV29-1
CDR3 length: 12
clone size: .

CDR3 DNA: TGTGCCAGCAGCAAGACAGGGAGGGTTGAAGCTTTCTTT
CDR3 protein: CASSKTGRVEAFF
D gene: TRBD1
J gene: TRBJ1-1
V gene: TRBV28
CDR3 length: 13
clone size: few

CDR3 DNA: TGTGCCAGCAGCTTGAGAGAGCAGTACTTC
CDR3 protein: CASSLREQYF
D gene: .
J gene: TRBJ2-7
V gene: TRBV5-7
CDR3 length: 10
clone size: few

CDR3 DNA: TGTGCCAGCAGTTTACTAGCGGGGGAAGAGACCCAGTACTTC
CDR3 protein: CASSLLAGEETQYF
D gene: TRBD2
J gene: TRBJ2-5
V gene: TRBV7-9
CDR3 length: 14
clone size: .

CDR3 DNA: TGTGCCAGCAGCGTGGACAGGGCCGACAATGAGCAGTTCTTC
CDR3 protein: CASSVDRADNEQFF
D gene: TRBD1
J gene: TRBJ2-1
V gene: TRBV11-2
CDR3 length: 14
clone size: .

CDR3 DNA: TGTGCCAGCAGTTACTCGGACTTGTACCAAGAGACCCAGTACTTC
CDR3 protein: CASSYSDLYQETQYF
D gene: .
J gene: TRBJ2-5
V gene: TRBV6-5
CDR3 length: 15
clone size: .

CDR3 DNA: TGCGCCAGCAGCTCCGGACCGAGCTCTGGAAACACCATATATTTT
CDR3 protein: CASSSGPSSGNTIYF
D gene: .
J gene: TRBJ1-3
V gene: TRBV5-1
CDR3 length: 15
clone size: .

CDR3 DNA: TGTGCCAGCAGCACCCGACGTGGGGGATCTGGAAACACCATATATTTT
CDR3 protein: CASSTRRGGSGNTIYF
D gene: .
J gene: TRBJ1-3
V gene: TRBV7-8
CDR3 length: 16
clone size: .

CDR3 DNA: TGCGCCAGCAGCTTGGGCGCAGGGGCCGGCTACACCTTC
CDR3 protein: CASSLGAGAGYTF
D gene: .
J gene: TRBJ1-2
V gene: TRBV5-1
CDR3 length: 13
clone size: few

CDR3 DNA: TGTGCCAGCAGCTCAGGGGGTATGAACACTGAAGCTTTCTTT
CDR3 protein: CASSSGGMNTEAFF
D gene: TRBD1
J gene: TRBJ1-1
V gene: TRBV7-3
CDR3 length: 14
clone size: .

CDR3 DNA: TGTGCCAGTAGTCCGCAGGGGCCCCAGAACACCGGGGAGCTGTTTTTT
CDR3 protein: CASSPQGPQNTGELFF
D gene: .
J gene: TRBJ2-2
V gene: TRBV19
CDR3 length: 16
clone size: once

CDR3 DNA: TGTGCCAGCAGTGAATCGAGAGGCGGTAATGAAAAACTGTTTTTT
CDR3 protein: CASSESRGGNEKLFF
D gene: .
J gene: TRBJ1-4
V gene: TRBV2
CDR3 length: 15
clone size: .

CDR3 DNA: TGTGCCAGCATCAGGGAAAGCAATCAGCCCCAGCATTTT
CDR3 protein: CASIRESNQPQHF
D gene: .
J gene: TRBJ1-5
V gene: TRBV6-6
CDR3 length: 13
clone size: .

CDR3 DNA: TGTGCCAGCTCGCGCCGGGGGGATCAGACTGAAGCTTTCTTT
CDR3 protein: CASSRRGDQTEAFF
D gene: .
J gene: TRBJ1-1
V gene: TRBV18
CDR3 length: 14
clone size: .

CDR3 DNA: TGTGCCAGCAGCTTAGGCGGGGGGGCTGCGGGTGAGCAGTTCTTC
CDR3 protein: CASSLGGGAAGEQFF
D gene: TRBD2
J gene: TRBJ2-1
V gene: TRBV11-3
CDR3 length: 15
clone size: .

CDR3 DNA: TGTGCCAGCTCACCGACAGGGGGCTACGAGCAGTACTTC
CDR3 protein: CASSPTGGYEQYF
D gene: TRBD1
J gene: TRBJ2-7
V gene: TRBV18
CDR3 length: 13
clone size: few

CDR3 DNA: TGTGCCAGCAGTCCCGCCCCTTGGACAGCCGGCTACACCTTC
CDR3 protein: CASSPAPWTAGYTF
D gene: .
J gene: TRBJ1-2
V gene: TRBV27
CDR3 length: 14
clone size: .

CDR3 DNA: TGTGCCAGCAGTACAGGGTACAATGAGCAGTTCTTC
CDR3 protein: CASSTGYNEQFF
D gene: .
J gene: TRBJ2-1
V gene: TRBV27
CDR3 length: 12
clone size: .

CDR3 DNA: TGCAGCGTTGAGGGTGGAATATTCTACGAGCAGTACTTC
CDR3 protein: CSVEGGIFYEQYF
D gene: .
J gene: TRBJ2-7
V gene: TRBV29-1
CDR3 length: 13
clone size: medium-sized

CDR3 DNA: TGTGCCAGCAGCTTAGAGGACCCGTATGGCTACACCTTC
CDR3 protein: CASSLEDPYGYTF
D gene: .
J gene: TRBJ1-2
V gene: TRBV7-9
CDR3 length: 13
clone size: .

CDR3 DNA: TGTGCCAGCAGTACCCCTGAAAACTATGGCTACACCTTC
CDR3 protein: CASSTPENYGYTF
D gene: .
J gene: TRBJ1-2
V gene: TRBV5-4
CDR3 length: 13
clone size: .

CDR3 DNA: TGTGCCAGCAGCGAACCCTTCGGGGGGCAAGGCAAAAACATTCAGTACTTC
CDR3 protein: CASSEPFGGQGKNIQYF
D gene: .
J gene: TRBJ2-4
V gene: TRBV6-1
CDR3 length: 17
clone size: few